The following is a T cell receptor beta chain sequence with its context. Only a few counts were recorded for this clonotype. The clone's antigen remains unknown. No per-base quality is available; no much larger clone lies one base away. TCRdb shows the sequencer as Illumina HiSeq 2500. Quantitative 5'-RACE with molecular barcodes was used to prepare TCR beta libraries. Turning to the authors' computational methods: To identify disease-linked TCR variants, a new computational method was used, one built on a probabilistic model of VDJ rearrangement. TCRdb applied fastp at Q25 and MiXCR to the public reads, then kept only in-frame beta chains. Each record represents a unique CDR3 protein, reported with the most common genes and DNA among its rows. In this record, the V and J calls reflect TCRdb's handling and not the investigators' own analysis. This sample holds some 450,000 distinct CDR3 sequences; approximately 17% were observed only once. Approximately 1% of the sample comes from the top ten.

This specimen comes from a study of CD8 T cells in ankylosing spondylitis (dated by TCRdb to 2017 to 2019). Regarding the research as a whole: To find TCR variants linked to disease, the study profiled T cell receptor beta repertoires in ankylosing spondylitis patients and healthy donors. The full study cohort was made up of about 24 ankylosing spondylitis patients and about a hundred healthy donors. Samples of peripheral blood were taken, and for ankylosing spondylitis patients, synovial fluid was collected as well. Overall study results and their limits: A TCR beta motif made up of several highly homologous amino acid variants appeared to be characteristic of blood from ankylosing spondylitis patients. Some motif variants were previously reported in synovial fluid and blood of reactive arthritis patients, suggesting common disease-initiation mechanisms. The disease-linked clones showed a CD8+ phenotype and occurred at relatively low frequencies in peripheral blood. Significant enrichment of the disease-linked clones was reported in matched synovial fluid samples from ankylosing spondylitis patients.

Here V drops 4 bases and J drops 1 base, and the junction holds 5 bases not matched to any gene. Spanning cysteine to phenylalanine, the CDR3 consists of 15 amino acids. Kept here is only the CDR3 DNA, which spans 45 bases and is read in frame from base 1. The germline V gene (reference sequence) specifies SGHKS as CDR1 and YYEKEE as CDR2. Sequencing input: blood, either unsorted or a sorted T cell fraction (not recorded which). The sequence came from a male donor with ankylosing spondylitis. This chain joins TRBV5-5 to TRBJ2-5; 9 middle bases align to TRBD1. The CDR3 region has the sequence CASSSQTGGQETQYF. The nucleotide sequence reads TGTGCCAGCAGCAGCCAGACAGGGGGCCAAGAGACCCAGTACTTC.